This T cell receptor (beta chain) was captured in a study of identical twins. Study-level points and caveats: Where out-of-frame alpha sequences were twin-shared, they showed excess low generation probability.

Each donor (without exception) was a healthy Caucasian. TCRdb processed the 5' RACE reads anew with MiXCR; each CDR3 protein has one entry. Of some 100,000 distinct CDR3 sequences in the sample, about 6% were seen once. This CDR3 contains 16 residues. The V gene's germline CDR1 is KGHSH and CDR2 LQKENI. V was trimmed by 3 bases and J by 3 bases, leaving 15 bases between them. This clonotype showed up just a few times. No antigen is known for it. The TCR originated in a woman in her forties or fifties in good health. This chain connects TRBV18 to TRBJ1-5; no clear D gene. Sequenced input: memory T cells sorted from blood. The CDR3 protein is CASSPLGKVDNQPQHF. In DNA, the CDR3 is TGTGCCAGCTCACCCCTGGGTAAGGTGGACAATCAGCCCCAGCATTTT.